This TCR beta chain was captured in a study of cytomegalovirus exposure and HLA in healthy donors (dated by TCRdb to the late 2010s). In terms of the full investigation: According to an earlier analysis of around 600 of the donors, roughly 180 million T cells yielded 100 million or so unique TCR beta sequences and roughly 280 Gb of sequence data. Roughly 300 gigabases of sequencing data and 70 million to 100 million unique TCR sequences were included in an early release covering around 600 HLA-typed donors. Rather than using new phenotypic data, the later analysis identified candidate immune exposures from TCR beta sequences and from how often those sequences occurred across donors. Class I and class II HLA loci were covered by the typing at four-digit resolution. The study was designed to test whether signatures of past pathogen exposure could be identified by cataloging public T cell receptors. Across around 400 genotyped donors of the cohort, an average of about 250,000 unique TCR beta nucleotide sequences per donor were sequenced, and 15% to 20% of those sequences were non-productive. An earlier analysis of 500 to 650 of the donors applied high-throughput TCR beta sequencing to assess whether each TCR beta V gene segment acted as functional or pseudogenic. Donor age, sex, ethnicity and CMV serostatus were compiled together with the repertoire data. In a later genetic analysis, genome-wide SNP genotypes for about 55% of the roughly 670 donors were used, and that subset was treated as a discovery cohort. High-throughput TCR immunosequencing, statistical association of individual TCRs with disease status, and machine learning were combined to predict cytomegalovirus infection status. A later analysis re-examined previously published TCR beta repertoires from about 670 donors and added high-resolution HLA genotyping to investigate patterns of TCR occurrence. Along with the roughly 670-subject first cohort, a separate validation cohort of some 130 different subjects was used. Using immunosequencing, the study profiled T cell repertoires from fewer than 700 subjects and related those repertoires to cytomegalovirus serostatus. The number of donors typed differed by locus, with 629-630 for A, B, C, DRB1 and DQB1, around 560 for DQA1, nearly 610 for DPA1, and some 470 for DPB1. Roughly 5 DR-DQ haplotypes were treated as single units for association and clustering because of strong linkage in the cohort. All discovery cohort repertoires had been generated on a single sequencing platform. Among the roughly 400 genotyped donors, about 85% belonged to the genetic ancestry cluster associated with self-reported Caucasian donors. What the research found in general, with its limitations: Cytomegalovirus status was reported to be diagnosed by the classifier with high specificity and sensitivity in both the original and validation cohorts. The authors suggested that the approach could potentially be generalized to other disease states and immunological phenotypes. Several of the top co-occurrence clusters appeared to be linked to parvovirus B19, influenza, CMV and Epstein-Barr virus, according to a later analysis. In a later analysis, the rate of TCR association differed among HLA loci, with DRB1 alleles having the most associated TCRs and HLA-C alleles having the fewest. Specific HLA alleles were associated with 16,951 TCR beta sequences at a false discovery rate of 0.05 in a later analysis. Because HLA typing was missing for some donors at each locus, association tests included only the typed subset. A cluster of highly shared sequence variants was judged likely to be a technical artifact of the sequencing pipeline. A later analysis found that HLA-associated TCR beta chains were more clonally expanded and had lower generation probabilities than equally common non-associated chains. The only immune exposure information available for the cohort was CMV serostatus. The study listed 164 TCR beta chains as associated with cytomegalovirus. The cohort was sequenced for TCR beta chains only, and without alpha or paired-chain data the features that could be detected were limited. Correlated functional status among segregating V segments might be attributable to linkage disequilibrium, but an unknown experimental factor could not be ruled out. Sequencing depth was assumed to be roughly uniform across donors in the presence/absence analyses, though that assumption may not hold. In a later genetic analysis, fewer N-insertions in productive TCRs were reported among donors in an Asian-associated ancestry cluster than the roughly 700-donor mean. Assigning TCR associations to individual alleles was difficult when HLA alleles, especially DR and DQ, strongly co-occurred. In an earlier analysis of roughly 500 of the donors, most TCR beta V segments appeared in productive rearrangements about 90% or about 30% of the time, broadly matching IMGT annotations. In a later genetic analysis, a missense DCLRE1C variant was associated with V-gene and J-gene trimming of TCR beta chains, and the association was replicated in an independent cohort. Across donors, most TCR sequences were observed very rarely, whereas some public TCRs were present in many individuals. Because counts were too low, 15 to 20 rarely observed V segments, including chromosome 9 orphons, were excluded from the earlier analysis of around 640 of the donors. A few of the identified cytomegalovirus-associated TCR beta chains were confirmed in vitro to be specific for cytomegalovirus antigens. A further reported finding was that TCR beta sequences accurately predicted the HLA-A and HLA-B alleles for most subjects in the first cohort. In a later analysis, most CMV-associated TCR beta chains were found to appear HLA-restricted, with HLA associations seemingly driven largely by CMV exposure. Some IMGT-functional V segments, including TRBV6-2 and TRBV6-3, could not be distinguished by the 87-base-pair reads and were therefore excluded.

Reading from cysteine to phenylalanine, the CDR3 counts 13 amino acids. Only CDR3 DNA remains: 39 bases, in frame from the first base. V loses 0 bases of germline sequence and J loses 4 bases, and the interval between the two ends is 5 bases. The CDR1 and CDR2 encoded by the germline V gene (reference sequence) are SGHNT and YYREEE. The library was built by means of the immunoSEQ multiplex PCR assay. For the multiplex PCR, a mixture combining 60 forward primers for TCR Vbeta segments and 13 reverse primers for TCR Jbeta segments was used. A multiplex PCR assay on genomic DNA amplified the CDR3 region of rearranged TCR beta genes. The Illumina HiSeq System was used to sequence the amplified TCR beta libraries as 87-base-pair reads. As for the authors' bioinformatics: A later analysis tallied 80 million to 95 million unique TCR beta chains across the 700 or so repertoires, and about 12 million of those chains were shared by two or more donors. Raw reads were error-corrected and collapsed into unique sequences with a nearest-neighbor algorithm that merged closely related sequences to remove PCR and sequencing errors. Alignment of CDR3 sequences to IMGT reference sequences was used to assign V, D and J gene segments. Each retained sequence needed at least a six-nucleotide match to both a V gene segment and a J gene segment. A rearrangement counted as productive if the CDR3 had no stop codons and remained in frame with V and J, and every other rearrangement counted as non-productive. Following IMGT convention, CDR3 was defined as the stretch from the second conserved V-encoded cysteine to the conserved J-encoded phenylalanine. The earlier analysis of about 590 of the donors excluded sequences that lacked an unambiguous match to a single V gene segment. In an earlier analysis of almost 600 of the donors, a V segment was called functional when productive rearrangements were above 56.7%, and segregating when the standard deviation between donors exceeded 5%. A statistical classification framework was developed to diagnose cytomegalovirus status using the catalog of TCR beta chain sequences. V and J gene assignment, in a later analysis, came from comparing TCR nucleotide sequences with IMGT/GENE-DB human TR gene sequences. The TCRdist pipeline was used in a later analysis to assign CDR3 sequences and most-parsimonious VDJ recombination scenarios. A later analysis defined each TCR beta chain by its CDR3 amino acid sequence plus V-gene family, and excluded reads lacking a unique V-gene family. A later analysis removed 500 to 600 highly shared, low-generation-probability nucleotide sequences to deal with suspected cross-contamination and a sequencing artifact. For each public chain, a later analysis derived a clonal expansion index from normalized ranks of inferred template counts within each repertoire. In a later analysis, generation probabilities were computed using a VDJ recombination model fitted to out-of-frame rearrangements, and the results were checked against IGoR. In a later analysis, TCR-TCR, TCR-HLA and TCR-CMV co-occurrence was scored with hypergeometric tests, and a repertoire-size bias correction was applied to TCR pairs. A later analysis estimated false discovery rates by permuting HLA or CMV assignments 20 times. A later analysis grouped co-occurring TCRs with DBSCAN, adding TCRdist sequence similarity when clustering within HLA-allele-positive subsets. Repertoires with fewer than 30,000 or more than 120,000 public chains were left out of co-occurrence clustering, as were five repertoires with anomalous nucleotide sharing. This immuneACCESS table, as held by TCRdb, lists in-frame sequences with V and J called but not all clones. Of the missing ones, under half trace to an unresolved V gene in checked studies; the others have no known cause. From that table come the V and J calls and clone size; the DNA was used to work out D and trimming. This sample gives under 200,000 clones in total; over 65% of them show up just once. The top ten constitute about 3% of the sample.

In total, approximately 610 healthy bone marrow donors made up the cohort. At the time of sampling, every cohort member was nominally healthy, though immune exposures that went unrecorded were likely present. The donor was CMV seropositive and was included in the group of some 290 seropositive cohort members. A peripheral blood sample was collected from each donor, and TCR beta sequencing was performed on peripheral blood mononuclear cells. The Qiagen DNeasy Blood Extraction Kit was used to extract genomic DNA from the blood cell samples. Comment on this clone: No cognate antigen has been identified for it. The record has no base qualities; no much larger clone is one base away.

The V and J genes are TRBV5-4 and TRBJ2-4; the D gene assignment is ambiguous. The source is a man aged 35 to 55 in good health and CMV-seropositive. The sequenced material came from PBMCs. The nucleotide sequence reads as follows: TGTGCCAGCAGCTTGGCAGAAAAAAACATTCAGTACTTC. Translated, it gives CASSLAEKNIQYF.